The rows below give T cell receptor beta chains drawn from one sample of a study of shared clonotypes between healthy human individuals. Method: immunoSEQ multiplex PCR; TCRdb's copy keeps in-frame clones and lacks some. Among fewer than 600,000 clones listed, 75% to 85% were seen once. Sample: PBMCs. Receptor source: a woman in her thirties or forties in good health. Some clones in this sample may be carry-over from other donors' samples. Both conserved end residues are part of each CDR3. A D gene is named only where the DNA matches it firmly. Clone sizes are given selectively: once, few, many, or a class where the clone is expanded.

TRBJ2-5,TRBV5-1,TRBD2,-,TGCGCCAGCAGCTTGGTCTTAGCGGGAGCACGTGAGACCCAGTACTTC,CASSLVLAGARETQYF
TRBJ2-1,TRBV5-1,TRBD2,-,TGCGCCAGCAGCTACCGATCTAGCGGGAGTGGCAATGAGCAGTTCTTC,CASSYRSSGSGNEQFF
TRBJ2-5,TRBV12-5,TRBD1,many,TGTGCTAGTGGAAAAGGGACAGGGTATGGTGGCAGGGAGACCCAGTACTTC,CASGKGTGYGGRETQYF
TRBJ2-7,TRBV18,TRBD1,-,TGTGCCAGCTCATGGGACAGGGGGTCCCCCTACGAGCAGTACTTC,CASSWDRGSPYEQYF
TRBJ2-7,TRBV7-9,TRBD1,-,TGTGCCAGCAGCTTGGCCGGGACAGGGTCAGACGAGCAGTACTTC,CASSLAGTGSDEQYF
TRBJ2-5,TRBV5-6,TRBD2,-,TGTGCCAGCAGCCGAAACGGCCTAGCGGGGAACCAAGAGACCCAGTACTTC,CASSRNGLAGNQETQYF
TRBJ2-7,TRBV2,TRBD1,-,TGTGCCAGCAGTGACGGACAGGGAGACTCCTACGAGCAGTACTTC,CASSDGQGDSYEQYF
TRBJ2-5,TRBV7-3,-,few,TGTGCCAGCAGCCTCGTTGGGTCCGGAAACCAAGAGACCCAGTACTTC,CASSLVGSGNQETQYF
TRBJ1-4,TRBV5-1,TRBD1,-,TGCGCCAGCAGCGTGACAGGGGTGAATGAAAAACTGTTTTTT,CASSVTGVNEKLFF
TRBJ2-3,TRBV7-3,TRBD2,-,TGTGCCAGCAGCAGGACCGGGACTAGCGGGAGGGCCCGGGATACGCAGTATTTT,CASSRTGTSGRARDTQYF
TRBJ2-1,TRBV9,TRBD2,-,TGTGCCAGCAGCGTAGTAGCGGGAGTGGGCAATGAGCAGTTCTTC,CASSVVAGVGNEQFF
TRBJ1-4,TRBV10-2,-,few,TGCGCCAGCACCCAGGTGACTAATGAAAAACTGTTTTTT,CASTQVTNEKLFF
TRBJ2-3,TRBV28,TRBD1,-,TGTGCCAGCAAACAGGGGGCAATTGATACGCAGTATTTT,CASKQGAIDTQYF
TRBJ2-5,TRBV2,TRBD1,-,TGTGCCAGCTGGGAACAAGACAGGGGGTATCAGACCCAGTACTTC,CASWEQDRGYQTQYF
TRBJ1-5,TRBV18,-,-,TGTGCCAGCTCACTAGGGGGTGGCGGAAATAGCAATCAGCCCCAGCATTTT,CASSLGGGGNSNQPQHF
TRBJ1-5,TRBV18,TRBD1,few,TGTGCCAGCTCACCGGGACAGCCCAATCAGCCCCAGCATTTT,CASSPGQPNQPQHF
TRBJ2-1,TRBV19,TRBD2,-,TGTGCCACCAGACCGGGACTAGCCCATCACAATGAGCAGTTCTTC,CATRPGLAHHNEQFF
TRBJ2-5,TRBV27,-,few,TGTGCCAGCAGTTTATCTGGGCAGGGCGGGACCCAGTACTTC,CASSLSGQGGTQYF
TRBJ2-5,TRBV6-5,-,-,TGTGCCAGCAGTTACTCGGGGACCCCCGAACAAGAGACCCAGTACTTC,CASSYSGTPEQETQYF
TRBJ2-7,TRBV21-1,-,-,TGTGCCAGCAGCAAAAGGGGGGGACGTGGCTACGAGCAGTACTTC,CASSKRGGRGYEQYF
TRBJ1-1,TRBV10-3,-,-,TGTGCCATCAGTGACGGGCAGTTCACTGAAGCTTTCTTT,CAISDGQFTEAFF
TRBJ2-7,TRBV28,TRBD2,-,TGTGCCAGCAGTACCTGGACTAGCGGGAACGACGAGCAGTACTTC,CASSTWTSGNDEQYF
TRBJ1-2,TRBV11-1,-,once,TGTGCCAGCAGCGGAAGCAACTATGGCTACACCTTC,CASSGSNYGYTF
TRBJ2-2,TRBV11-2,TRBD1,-,TGTGCCAGCAGCCTCCGGGACAGACACACCGGGGAGCTGTTTTTT,CASSLRDRHTGELFF
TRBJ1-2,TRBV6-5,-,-,TGTGCCAGCAGTTCCCACGTCGGGGACGGCTACACCTTC,CASSSHVGDGYTF
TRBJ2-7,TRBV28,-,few,TGTGCCAGCAGTTTATGGGGGACTGGATCCTACGAGCAGTACTTC,CASSLWGTGSYEQYF
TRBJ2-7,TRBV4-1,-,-,TGCGCCAGCAGCCAAGACCCCTCCGGGAATTACGAGCAGTACTTC,CASSQDPSGNYEQYF
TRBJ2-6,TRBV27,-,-,TGTGCCAGCAGGGACCTCGAGGGGGCCAACGTCCTGACTTTC,CASRDLEGANVLTF
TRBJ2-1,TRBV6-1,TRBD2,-,TGTGCCAGCAGCCCTCGCGGGAGTTACAATGAGCAGTTCTTC,CASSPRGSYNEQFF
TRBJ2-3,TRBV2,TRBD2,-,TGTGCCAGCAGTGCGGGACTAGCGGGAGGGGATACGCAGTATTTT,CASSAGLAGGDTQYF
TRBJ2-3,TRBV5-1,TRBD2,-,TGCGCCAGCAGCTTGTTGTTAGCGGGACAAGATACGCAGTATTTT,CASSLLLAGQDTQYF